The TCR beta chain under discussion was sequenced for a study of Ad26.COV2.S vaccination and SARS-CoV-2 variants (dated by TCRdb to 2020 to 2023). In the study overall: Vaccine-arm donors came from COV1001, a multicentre, randomized, double-blind, placebo-controlled phase I-IIa trial of Ad26.COV2.S in healthy adults. Sequencing of the TCRbeta repertoire served to evaluate the specificity and breadth of SARS-CoV-2-reactive T cell receptors following Ad26.COV2.S vaccination. Investigators did not know the trial group allocation while performing experiments and assessing outcomes. The TCR-sequenced set comprised around 32 samples: some 20 Ad26.COV2.S vaccine recipients, 5 placebo recipients and 8 SARS-CoV-2 convalescent individuals. Trial participants were randomized into five groups of five: low-dose or high-dose Ad26.COV2.S given once or twice, or placebo on both occasions. Dosing of Ad26.COV2.S was intramuscular, at either 5x10^10 or 1x10^11 viral particles, delivered as one shot or as two shots spaced 56 days apart. The research as a whole found: Spike-specific TCR breadth was higher in Ad26.COV2.S recipients than in placebo recipients (P = 0.0014). Substantial breadth of spike-specific CD8+ and CD4+ T cell responses was reported after vaccination. According to the authors, total T cell responses may have been underestimated by the TCR breadth and depth analyses. Comparing responses between vaccine doses or regimens was not something the study was powered to do. Comparable non-spike TCR breadth was observed between vaccine and placebo recipients, consistent with only spike being contained in the vaccine.

On this clone: Its antigen specificity is not known. Base quality data are lacking; no much larger clone is found one base away.

The treatment or condition label of this sample denotes: roughly 20 received Ad26.COV2.S at low or high dose, single or two shots; several received placebo; per-sample allocation not given. Repertoires of vaccine and placebo recipients were sequenced from samples taken on day 63 after the first injection. In Cohort 1b, about two dozen adults aged 18-55 years were enrolled at a single site in Boston, USA, between 29 July and 7 August 2020. As a vaccine, Ad26.COV2.S was a replication-incompetent adenovirus type 26 vector that expressed a prefusion-stabilized SARS-CoV-2 spike protein derived from the original Wuhan strain. V and J lose 4 bases and 5 bases, and a span of 11 bases separates them. The CDR3 measures 13 amino acids from cysteine to phenylalanine. The retained sequence is limited to the CDR3, 39 bases, with the frame set at the first base. According to the germline V gene (reference sequence), CDR1 reads LNHDA and CDR2 reads SQIVND.

TCRbeta CDR3 regions were sequenced with the immunoSEQ Assay. After extraction, genomic DNA underwent amplification by bias-controlled multiplex PCR, followed by high-throughput sequencing. Concerning the study's data processing: To quantify the absolute abundance of each unique TCRbeta CDR3 region, sequences were collapsed and filtered. Usable DNA was measured by amplifying reference genes present in all nucleated cells, and TCRbeta template counts were normalized to that usable DNA to estimate T cell fraction. Repertoire TCRs were annotated as SARS-CoV-2-specific by exact matching of V gene, CDR3 amino acid sequence and J gene to a known reactive TCR set. MIRA supplied the reference SARS-CoV-2 TCR set, which was filtered for enrichment in COVID-19-positive ImmuneCODE repertoires so that public or cross-reactive TCRs were removed. Based on the MIRA antigens, annotated TCRs were further analysed at the level of specific ORF or position within ORF. Breadth was defined as the number of annotated unique rearrangements divided by the total number of unique productive rearrangements, and depth was defined as the summed frequency of the annotated unique rearrangements. Two-sided Wilcoxon rank-sum tests were applied when comparing TCR breadth between groups. The table comes from immuneACCESS by way of TCRdb, which keeps in-frame sequences with V and J called. Part of the clones is missing from these tables; in studies checked, under half for an unresolved V gene and the rest for unknown reasons. V, J and clone size were drawn from that table, and D and trimming were deduced from the DNA. The sample contains a few hundred thousand clones, roughly 91% of them found a single time. Clones ranked in the top ten supply roughly 3.2% of the sample.

The V and J segments used are TRBV19 and TRBJ1-2; no confident D gene assignment can be made. This clonotype was sampled from a person between 18 and 65 years old who received the Ad26.COV2.S COVID-19 vaccine or a placebo. The input for sequencing was peripheral blood, taken in a trial of Ad26.COV2.S vaccine versus placebo. The CDR3 region has the sequence CASSTLMGYGYTF. Read as DNA, the sequence is TGTGCCAGTAGTACCCTAATGGGATATGGCTACACCTTC.